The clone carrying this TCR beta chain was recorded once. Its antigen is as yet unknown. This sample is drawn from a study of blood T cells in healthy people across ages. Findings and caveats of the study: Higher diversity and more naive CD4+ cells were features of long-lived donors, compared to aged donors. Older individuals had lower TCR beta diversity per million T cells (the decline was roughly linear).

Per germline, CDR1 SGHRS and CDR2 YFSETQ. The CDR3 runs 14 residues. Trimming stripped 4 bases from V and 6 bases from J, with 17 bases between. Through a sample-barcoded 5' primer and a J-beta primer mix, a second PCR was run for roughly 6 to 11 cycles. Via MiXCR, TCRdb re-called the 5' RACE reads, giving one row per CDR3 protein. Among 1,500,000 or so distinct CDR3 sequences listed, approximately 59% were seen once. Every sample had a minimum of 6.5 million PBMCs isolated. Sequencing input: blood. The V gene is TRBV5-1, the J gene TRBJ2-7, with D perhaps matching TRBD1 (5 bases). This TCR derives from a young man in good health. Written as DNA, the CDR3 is TGCGCCAGCAGCCTTGGACAACCACTGAGCGAGCAGTACTTC. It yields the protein CASSLGQPLSEQYF.